This TCR beta chain was captured by sequencing in a study of response to subunit inactivated influenza vaccine. Trimming took off 3 bases at V and 5 bases at J, with 11 bases between the two ends. The CDR3 is 14 residues long. Each CDR3 protein gets one entry after TCRdb re-called the RT-PCR reads with MiXCR. The sample carries around 150,000 distinct CDR3 sequences, about a tenth recorded once. As concerns this clonotype: Its antigen is currently unknown.

Study results and limitations: New T cells are recruited in small numbers by each seasonal influenza vaccination, according to the authors' suggestion.

This clonotype originated in a man in his forties or fifties who received an inactivated influenza vaccine. Sequencing was performed on non-naive T cells sorted from PBMCs, taken roughly 48 days after vaccination. This chain joins TRBV12-3 or TRBV12-4 and TRBJ2-4; a possible D gene is TRBD2 (6 bases). The CDR3 DNA follows: TGTGCCAGCAGTTTGGGGAGGCTAGAAAACATTCAGTACTTC. Its protein is CASSLGRLENIQYF.